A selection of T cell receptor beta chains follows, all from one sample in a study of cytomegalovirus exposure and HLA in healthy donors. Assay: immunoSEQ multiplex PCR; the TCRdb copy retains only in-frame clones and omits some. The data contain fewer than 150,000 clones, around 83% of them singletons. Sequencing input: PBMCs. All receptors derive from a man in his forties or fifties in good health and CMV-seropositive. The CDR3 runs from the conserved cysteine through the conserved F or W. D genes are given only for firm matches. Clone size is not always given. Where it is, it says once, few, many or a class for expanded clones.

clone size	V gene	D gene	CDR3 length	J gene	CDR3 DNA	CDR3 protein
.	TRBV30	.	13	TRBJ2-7	TGTGCCTGGAGTGTTGACAGTGGATATGAGCAGTACTTC	CAWSVDSGYEQYF
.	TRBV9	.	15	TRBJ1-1	TGTGCCAGCAGCGTAGGGGTGGGGCCCGACACTGAAGCTTTCTTT	CASSVGVGPDTEAFF
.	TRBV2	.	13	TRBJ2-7	TGTGCCACCCTCCGGACAGTCTCCTACGAGCAGTACTTC	CATLRTVSYEQYF
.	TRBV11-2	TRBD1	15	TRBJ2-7	TGTGCCAGCAGCTTAGTCCACAGGGGCAAGAGGGAGCAGTACTTC	CASSLVHRGKREQYF
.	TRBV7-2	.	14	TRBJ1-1	TGTGCCAGCAGCCTGCTGGCGGTAGGAACTGAAGCTTTCTTT	CASSLLAVGTEAFF
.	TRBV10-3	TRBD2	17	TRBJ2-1	TGTGCCATCAGTTACCGGACTAGCGGGGGGGTTTACAATGAGCAGTTCTTC	CAISYRTSGGVYNEQFF
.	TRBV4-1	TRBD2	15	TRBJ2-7	TGCGCCAGCAGCCAAGCCCGGGACTATACGTACGAGCAGTACTTC	CASSQARDYTYEQYF
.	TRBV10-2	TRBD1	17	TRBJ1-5	TGCGCCAGCAGTGAGTTTGGGGGACAGGGAGGCAATCAGCCCCAGCATTTT	CASSEFGGQGGNQPQHF
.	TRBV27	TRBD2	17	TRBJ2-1	TGTGCCAGCAGTTCTCCGACGGGGGGGGCCAAGGGGAATGAGCAGTTCTTC	CASSSPTGGAKGNEQFF
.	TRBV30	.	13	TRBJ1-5	TGTGCCTGGAGTGAGGACACCAATCAGCCCCAGCATTTT	CAWSEDTNQPQHF
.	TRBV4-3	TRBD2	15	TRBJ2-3	TGCGCCATCGGGGATAGCGGGGGGGCCTCCGATACGCAGTATTTT	CAIGDSGGASDTQYF
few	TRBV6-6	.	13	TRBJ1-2	TGTGCCACCACTGGGGAGTCTAACTATGGCTACACCTTC	CATTGESNYGYTF
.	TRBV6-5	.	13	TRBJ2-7	TGTGCCAGCAGTATGACACAGAACTACGAGCAGTACTTC	CASSMTQNYEQYF
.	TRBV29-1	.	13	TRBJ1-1	TGCAGCGCCGCGGGGGGGGGTACGGTTGAAGCTTTCTTT	CSAAGGGTVEAFF
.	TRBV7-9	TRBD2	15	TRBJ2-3	TGTGCCAGCAGCATCGGGACTAGCAACGCAGATACGCAGTATTTT	CASSIGTSNADTQYF
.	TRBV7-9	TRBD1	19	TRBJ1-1	TGTGCCAGCAGCTTCTCGTCGTTGAGGGGGCCCATGAACAGGACTGAAGCTTTCTTT	CASSFSSLRGPMNRTEAFF
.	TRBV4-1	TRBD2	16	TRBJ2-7	TGCGCCAGCAGCCAAGGGGGTCTAGCGGGAGTCTACGAGCAGTACTTC	CASSQGGLAGVYEQYF
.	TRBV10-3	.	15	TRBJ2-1	TGTGCCATCAGTGGGGACATTAGGAACTACAATGAGCAGTTCTTC	CAISGDIRNYNEQFF
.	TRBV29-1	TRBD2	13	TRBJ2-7	TGCAGCGTTGTACTAGCGGGGACCTACGAGCAGTACTTC	CSVVLAGTYEQYF
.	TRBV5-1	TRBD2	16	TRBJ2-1	TGCGCCAGCAGCCATGGACTAGCGGGGGCAAACAATGAGCAGTTCTTC	CASSHGLAGANNEQFF
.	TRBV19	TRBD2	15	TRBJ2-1	TGTGCCAGTAGGCCTCTAGCGGGAAGGAGCAATGAGCAGTTCTTC	CASRPLAGRSNEQFF
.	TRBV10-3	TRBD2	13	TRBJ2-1	TGTGCCATCATGGGACTAGAATACAATGAGCAGTTCTTC	CAIMGLEYNEQFF
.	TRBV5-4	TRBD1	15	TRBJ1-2	TGTGCCAGCAGCCCGGGACAGGGGGTTGGGTATGGCTACACCTTC	CASSPGQGVGYGYTF
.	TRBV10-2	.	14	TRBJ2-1	TGCGCCAGCTCCCAGGGTAGCTCCTACAATGAGCAGTTCTTC	CASSQGSSYNEQFF
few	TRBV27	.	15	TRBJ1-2	TGTGCCAGCAGACCGCGGGCAGGGGTTTCCTATGGCTACACCTTC	CASRPRAGVSYGYTF
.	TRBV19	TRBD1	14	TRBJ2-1	TGTGCCAGTAGTGACAGGGGGCAAGTTAATGAGCAGTTCTTC	CASSDRGQVNEQFF
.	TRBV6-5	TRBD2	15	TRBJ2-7	TGTGCCAGCAGTTACGCTAGCGGGAGGCCCTACGAGCAGTACTTC	CASSYASGRPYEQYF
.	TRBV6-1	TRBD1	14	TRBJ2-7	TGTGCCAGCAGTGATAGGACAGGGCGCTACGAGCAGTACTTC	CASSDRTGRYEQYF
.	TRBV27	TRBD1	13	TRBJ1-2	TGTGCCAGCACCGGACAGGGGGCCGAGGGCTACACCTTC	CASTGQGAEGYTF
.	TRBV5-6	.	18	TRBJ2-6	TGTGCCAGCAGCTCGAAACAGGGTTTTTTCCCTGGGGCCAACGTCCTGACTTTC	CASSSKQGFFPGANVLTF
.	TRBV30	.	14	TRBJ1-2	TGTGCCTACGGCCGGGCAGGGGTGTACTATGGCTACACCTTC	CAYGRAGVYYGYTF
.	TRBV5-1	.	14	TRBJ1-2	TGCGCCAGCAGCTTGACTACGTCTAACTATGGCTACACCTTC	CASSLTTSNYGYTF
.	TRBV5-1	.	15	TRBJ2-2	TGCGCCAGCAGCGGGGGGACGGGCAACACCGGGGAGCTGTTTTTT	CASSGGTGNTGELFF
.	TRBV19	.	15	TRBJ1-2	TGTGCCAGTAGTCCGACCAAGGGGGGGGTGTATGGCTACACCTTC	CASSPTKGGVYGYTF
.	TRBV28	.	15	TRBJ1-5	TGTGCCAGCAGCCCCCACGGTAGTAGCAATCAGCCCCAGCATTTT	CASSPHGSSNQPQHF
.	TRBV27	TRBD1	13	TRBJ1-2	TGTGCCAGCACCTCAGGGGGCGGCTATGGCTACACCTTC	CASTSGGGYGYTF
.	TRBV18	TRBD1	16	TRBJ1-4	TGTGCCAGCTCACCTAGTCCGGGACAGGGGAATCAAAAACTGTTTTTT	CASSPSPGQGNQKLFF
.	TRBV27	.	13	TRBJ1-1	TGTGCCAGCAGTTTATCCGGGGGTAATGAAGCTTTCTTT	CASSLSGGNEAFF
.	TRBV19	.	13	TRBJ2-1	TGTGCCAGTAGGGGGGGGCATCAGAATGAGCAGTTCTTC	CASRGGHQNEQFF
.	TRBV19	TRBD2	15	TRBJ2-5	TGTGCCAGTAGTCTGGGCGGGAGGGCCCAAGAGACCCAGTACTTC	CASSLGGRAQETQYF
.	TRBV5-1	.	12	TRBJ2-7	TGCGCCAGCAGCTTGGAGCAGGGGACGTGGTACTTC	CASSLEQGTWYF
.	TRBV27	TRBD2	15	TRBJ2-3	TGTGCCAGCAGTTTTACACTAGCGGGAGGGCCGACGCAGTATTTT	CASSFTLAGGPTQYF
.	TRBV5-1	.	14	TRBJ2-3	TGCGCCAGCAGCTTGGTCCAATTCACAGATACGCAGTATTTT	CASSLVQFTDTQYF
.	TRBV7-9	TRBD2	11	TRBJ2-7	TGTGCCAGCAGCGGGGGGGTCGAGCAGTACTTC	CASSGGVEQYF
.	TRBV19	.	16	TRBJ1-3	TGTGCCAGTAGTAACGGATTGACTTACTCTGGAAACACCATATATTTT	CASSNGLTYSGNTIYF
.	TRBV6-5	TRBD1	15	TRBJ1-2	TGTGCCAGCAGATACACCGGGACAGGGGGCTGTGGCTACACCTTC	CASRYTGTGGCGYTF
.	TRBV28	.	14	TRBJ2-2	TGTGCCAGCAGGCAGGGGCTAAACACCGGGGAGCTGTTTTTT	CASRQGLNTGELFF
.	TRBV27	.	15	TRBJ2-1	TGTGCCAGCAGTTTATTGGGGGGGGCCTTCCGTGAGCAGTTCTTC	CASSLLGGAFREQFF
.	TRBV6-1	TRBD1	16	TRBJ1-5	TGTGCCAGCAGTGAAGTCACAGGGGAGGGCAATCAGCCCCAGCATTTT	CASSEVTGEGNQPQHF
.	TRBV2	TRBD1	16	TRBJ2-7	TGTGCCAGCACCGGGACAGGGTCGGGCGGGAAATACGAGCAGTACTTC	CASTGTGSGGKYEQYF
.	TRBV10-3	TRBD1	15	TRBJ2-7	TGTGCCATCAGTGACACAGGGGAATTGTCCTACGAGCAGTACTTC	CAISDTGELSYEQYF
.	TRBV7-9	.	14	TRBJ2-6	TGTGCCAGCAGCGGGGGGACCGGGGCCAACGTCCTGACTTTC	CASSGGTGANVLTF
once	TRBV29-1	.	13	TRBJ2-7	TGCAGCGTTGGGAGTCAGGGTATCTACGAGCAGTACTTC	CSVGSQGIYEQYF
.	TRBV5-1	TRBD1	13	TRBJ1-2	TGCGCCAGCAGTCCTGACAGGGCTTATGGCTACACCTTC	CASSPDRAYGYTF
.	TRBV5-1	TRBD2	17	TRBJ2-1	TGCGCCAGCAGCTTGGCCGCTAGCGGGGGGGCCTACAATGAGCAGTTCTTC	CASSLAASGGAYNEQFF
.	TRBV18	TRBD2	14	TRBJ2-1	TGTGCCAGCTCACCCGGGACTAGTAGGAATGAGCAGTTCTTC	CASSPGTSRNEQFF
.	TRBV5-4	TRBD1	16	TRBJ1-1	TGTGCCAGCAGCTTAGGGACAGGTCCACTTAACACTGAAGCTTTCTTT	CASSLGTGPLNTEAFF
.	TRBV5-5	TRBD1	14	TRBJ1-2	TGTGCCAGCAGACACCCGGGGACAGGGTATGGCTACACCTTC	CASRHPGTGYGYTF